Following are 19 T cell receptor beta chains from one sample sequenced in a study of CD8+ T cells in alopecia areata. TCR sequencing used cDNA made by reverse transcription of extracted RNA. Some clones are missing from TCRdb's copy, which holds only in-frame ones; the method was immunoSEQ multiplex PCR. This sample has more than 90,000 clones, each found more than once. Sample: lesional skin. The receptors stem from a C3H/HeJ mouse with alopecia areata. MHC haplotype: H2-k.

In its sample, this clone was seen a few times. The gene names given are mouse names. The read stops 4 residues short of the end of the CDR3; the missing end is completed from the germline J gene. The gene calls are TRBV1 and TRBJ1-4; 7 bases fit TRBD1. Per the germline V gene, CDR1 is NSQYPW and CDR2 is LRSPGD (reference sequence). The CDR3 is 14 amino acids. V lost 6 bases to trimming and J lost 2 bases; unmatched junction nucleotides: 3. CDR3 DNA, as far as it was read: TGCACCTGCAGGGGGACAGACTCCAACGAA. It encodes CTCRGTDSNE. The CDR3 in its entirety is CTCRGTDSNERLFF.

This clone occurred a few times. The TCRdb protein and the DNA translation do not line up at residue 13; the protein shown here was made by translating the DNA. Gene names follow the mouse nomenclature. The missing CDR3 end, 3 residues past where the read stops, is filled in from the germline J gene. This sequence joins TRBV16 and TRBJ1-3, with TRBD1 identical over 10 bases. Trimming cost V 5 bases and J 3 bases; bases outside gene matches: 7. Per germline, CDR1 SGHSA and CDR2 FRNQAP. This CDR3 comprises 16 residues. CDR3: CASSHGTGEGGNTLYF. The sequenced CDR3 bases are TGTGCAAGCAGCCACGGGACAGGGGAAGGTGGAAATACG.

This clone was picked up a small number of times. The germline and genes are mouse ones. This chain's CDR3 is CASSSRGASEQFF. The DNA read from the CDR3 is TGTGCCAGCAGTAGTCGGGGGGCGTCT. The chain couples TRBV19 to TRBJ2-1; weak D call: TRBD2 (7 bases). The sequenced fragment ends 4 residues before the CDR3 boundary, so the rest is inferred from the germline J gene. The CDR3 runs 13 residues. The germline CDR1 and CDR2 sequences are FNHDT and SITEND (reference sequence).

Remarks on this clone: The genes are named according to mouse. The CDR3 end is not reached by the read, which stops 4 residues before it; the germline J gene fills it in. V is TRBV1 and J is TRBJ2-7, with TRBD2 identical over 13 bases. CDR3 size: 17 residues. Germline lookup yields CDR1 NSQYPW and CDR2 LRSPGD (reference sequence). The CDR3 sequence is CTCSADPGTGGVYEQYF. CDR3 DNA, as far as it was read: TGCACCTGCAGTGCAGATCCCGGGACTGGGGGGGTGTAT.

This clone was counted only a few times. Gene names denote mouse genes. The read gets to within 4 residues of the CDR3 end, and the germline J gene fills in the rest. This chain joins TRBV5 and TRBJ1-1; 9 bases map to TRBD1. The CDR3 has 14 amino acids. V lost 4 bases, J lost 3 bases, and 3 bases stayed unmatched. CDR1 LGHNA and CDR2 YNLKQL come from the germline V gene (reference sequence). CDR3 loop: CASSPGQGHTEVFF. The sequenced CDR3 bases are TGTGCCAGCAGCCCGGGACAGGGCCACACA.

To note about this clone: The listed genes are named as in mouse. The read finishes 4 residues shy of the CDR3 end, and the germline J gene is used to complete it. V usage is TRBV1 and J usage is TRBJ2-4; TRBD2 might be the D (6 bases). V dropped 3 bases and J dropped 0 bases, with 10 bases sitting between them. The CDR3 totals 15 residues. The germline V gene has CDR1 NSQYPW and CDR2 LRSPGD (reference sequence). The CDR3 is CTCSAEGTSQNTLYF. The sequenced CDR3 bases are TGCACCTGCAGTGCGGAAGGGACTAGTCAAAAC.

In its sample, this clone was seen many times. Gene names and germline refer to mouse. The read terminates 4 residues ahead of where the CDR3 ends, so the germline J gene completes it. This chain joins TRBV13-3 and TRBJ1-1; no clear D gene. In germline, CDR1 is NNHDY, CDR2 SYVADS. The CDR3 sequence is 14 residues long. CDR3 bases read: TGTGCCAGCAGTGATGCTGGGGAGAGGACA. It yields the protein CASSDAGERT. The CDR3 in full is CASSDAGERTEVFF.

This clone was seen a handful of times. The listed genes are named as in mouse. The sequenced fragment ends 4 residues before the CDR3 boundary, so the rest is inferred from the germline J gene. The chain uses TRBV1 and TRBJ2-5; 7 bases map to TRBD2. The CDR3 length is 14 residues. Germline-derived CDR1 and CDR2 are NSQYPW and LRSPGD (reference sequence). The CDR3 bases that were read are TGCACCTGCAGTGCACCTGGGGGTTTAGAC. It codes for CTCSAPGGLD. The full CDR3 protein reads CTCSAPGGLDTQYF. The variable domain in full, completed from reference TRBV1 and TRBJ2-5, reads VTLLEQNPRWRLVPRGQAVNLRCILKNSQYPWMSWYQQDLQKQLQWLFTLRSPGDKEVKSLPGADYLATRVTDTELRLQVANMSQGRTLYCTCSAPGGLDTQYFGPGTRLLVL.

This clone was detected many times. Gene names are mouse gene names. The chain's CDR3 is CTCSAAHLGGRAEQFF. CDR3 bases read: TGCACCTGCAGTGCAGCCCATCTGGGGGGGCGAGCT. This chain links TRBV1 with TRBJ2-1; 10 bases are shared with TRBD2. Read coverage stops 4 residues before the CDR3 terminus; the germline J gene supplies the remainder. The CDR3 consists of 16 residues. Germline V lookup: CDR1 NSQYPW, CDR2 LRSPGD (reference sequence).

This clone was found a few times. The gene names here belong to mouse. Coverage ceases 4 residues before the CDR3 finishes, and the germline J gene fills in the end. The chain uses TRBV13-3 and TRBJ2-2; the match to TRBD2 covers 11 bases. The CDR3 spans 16 residues. The V and J ends lost 5 bases and 1 base, in that order; junction bases with no gene match: 4. The germline gives CDR1 NNHDY, CDR2 SYVADS. CDR3 protein: CASSRGTGGNTGQLYF. The DNA read from the CDR3 is TGTGCCAGCAGCCGGGGGACTGGGGGAAACACCGGG.

This clone was counted only a few times. Gene labels here are mouse ones. Coverage ceases 4 residues before the CDR3 finishes, and the germline J gene fills in the end. The chain carries TRBV13-3 and TRBJ2-3; D is perhaps TRBD1 (6 bases). Deletions cut 2 bases from V and 1 base from J, with 11 bases between. Per the germline V gene, CDR1 is NNHDY and CDR2 is SYVADS. The CDR3 is 15 residues long. CDR3 bases read: TGTGCCAGCAGTGAACACAGGGAGGGTGCAGAA. Encoded protein: CASSEHREGAE. In full, the CDR3 is CASSEHREGAETLYF.

As regards this clone: The genes and germline here are from mouse. Read sequence stops 4 residues before the CDR3 end, and the germline J gene provides the missing end. This chain joins TRBV1 and TRBJ1-4; unclear D gene. The CDR3 totals 15 residues. CDR1 is NSQYPW, CDR2 LRSPGD, per germline (reference sequence). The ends were cut back, 2 bases at V and 0 bases at J, with 7 bases in the middle. CDR3 in amino acids: CTCSAPNFSNERLFF. The sequenced part of the CDR3 DNA is TGCACCTGCAGTGCACCAAACTTTTCCAACGAA.

This clone was picked up a small number of times. Mouse gene names and germline throughout. The sequenced fragment ends 4 residues before the CDR3 boundary, so the rest is inferred from the germline J gene. The chain recombines TRBV31 with TRBJ2-2; 7 bases fit TRBD1. The CDR3 spans 16 residues. The trim removed 3 bases at V and 0 bases at J, leaving 7 bases unmatched. The germline V gene has CDR1 GKSSPN and CDR2 SITVG. CDR3 loop: CAWSSRDRANTGQLYF. CDR3 DNA, as far as it was read: TGTGCCTGGAGCTCCCGGGACAGAGCAAACACCGGG.

To note about this clone: Gene names are mouse gene names. The read is 4 residues too short to cover the CDR3 end, so that end is filled in from the germline J gene. The chain couples TRBV13-1 to TRBJ1-1; 7 nucleotides match TRBD1. Germline CDR1 is NSHNY and CDR2 is SYGAGN. CDR3 length: 13 residues. The junction had 2 bases not matched to a gene; V was cut back by 5 bases and J by 1 base. This chain's CDR3 is CASSRDRNTEVFF. The CDR3 DNA, read in part, is TGTGCCAGCAGCCGGGACAGAAACACA.

Only a few counts were recorded for this clone. Gene names denote mouse genes. The read terminates 4 residues before the CDR3 end, so the remaining end is supplied by the germline J gene. The chain is built from TRBV13-3 and TRBJ2-3; perhaps TRBD2 as D (6 bases). In germline, CDR1 is NNHDY, CDR2 SYVADS. The ends were cut back, 0 bases at V and 0 bases at J, with 11 bases in the middle. The CDR3 runs to 16 residues. The sequenced part of the CDR3 DNA is TGTGCCAGCAGTGATGGTGGGGGAACTAGTGCAGAA. It translates to CASSDGGGTSAE. The CDR3 as a whole reads CASSDGGGTSAETLYF.

To note about this clone: Mouse names are used for the genes. The DNA ends 4 residues before the CDR3 does, and the rest of the CDR3 is filled in from the germline J gene. The V call is TRBV1, the J call TRBJ2-7, with TRBD2 matching 8 bases. The CDR3 spans 15 residues. Germline V CDR1 and CDR2: NSQYPW, LRSPGD (reference sequence). The CDR3 here is CTCSADGGGGDEQYF. The covered CDR3 bases are TGCACCTGCAGTGCAGATGGGGGGGGAGGGGAT.

On this clone: Gene names and germline refer to mouse. The CDR3 loop reads CTCSATGTIANTEVFF. Incomplete CDR3 DNA: TGCACCTGCAGTGCAACCGGGACAATTGCAAACACA. The chain has TRBV1 and TRBJ1-1; perhaps TRBD1 as D (6 bases). The CDR3 end falls 4 residues outside the read, so it is completed with the germline J gene. This CDR3 comprises 16 residues. CDR1 and CDR2 (germline): NSQYPW, LRSPGD (reference sequence). V gave up 2 bases and J gave up 0 bases, with 13 bases separating them.

Many counts were recorded for this clone. Genes and germline come from the mouse. The CDR3 is cut off 4 residues early in the read; its end comes from the germline J gene. The chain employs TRBV13-3 and TRBJ2-1; 9 bases map to TRBD1. Germline lookup yields CDR1 NNHDY and CDR2 SYVADS. This CDR3 region has 13 residues. The CDR3 DNA, read in part, is TGTGCCAGCAGGGGACAGGGAAAGGCT. Translated, it gives CASRGQGKA. From start to end, the CDR3 is CASRGQGKAEQFF.

This clone turned up a few times. The DNA translation disagrees with the TCRdb protein at residue 13, so the protein in this description comes from the DNA. Mouse germline and gene names are used. The read falls 3 residues short of the CDR3 end, and the missing part is taken from the germline J gene. Other DNA sequences of this sample code for an identical CDR3. The chain recombines TRBV19 with TRBJ1-3; D may be TRBD1 (6 bases). Per the germline V gene, CDR1 is FNHDT and CDR2 is SITEND (reference sequence). Between the trimmed V and J ends, which lost 1 base and 0 bases, there was a span of 11 bases. This CDR3 is 16 amino acids long. CDR3 DNA, as far as it was read: TGTGCCAGCAGTATACAGGGGCCCTATTCTGGAAATACG. Its translation: CASSIQGPYSGNT. Given in full, the CDR3 is CASSIQGPYSGNTLYF.